Described below is a single TCR beta chain sequence and its context. The sample comes from a study of CD8 T cells in Susac syndrome. The TEMRA cells underwent FACS enrichment, while the CD8+ and CD4+ T cells underwent negative isolation. Unmatched junction bases numbered 4, after V lost 3 bases and J lost 0 bases. The CDR3 runs 16 residues. Germline values: CDR1 MDHEN, CDR2 SYDVKM. Random hexamers primed reverse transcription of 0.5 to 1 ug RNA. The TCR beta CDR3 was amplified by immunoSEQ multiplex PCR across 54 Vbeta, 13 Jbeta. MiXCR, run by TCRdb on the immunoSEQ multiplex PCR reads, gives a single entry per CDR3 protein. The data contain under 85,000 distinct CDR3 sequences, around 95% of them singletons.

This sequence joins TRBV28 and TRBJ2-7, with TRBD2 matching 11 bases. The TCR originated in a human donor with multiple sclerosis. The sample comprised CD8+ T cells from PBMCs. The CDR3 DNA is TGTGCCAGCAGTTTTAGCGGGAGGGCGAGCTCCTACGAGCAGTACTTC. Translated, it gives CASSFSGRASSYEQYF.